This TCR beta chain originates from a study of cytomegalovirus exposure and HLA in healthy donors. Use of 60 Vbeta and 13 Jbeta primers characterized the PCR. Here immunoSEQ multiplex PCR was the method, and the copy in TCRdb shows in-frame clones only, minus some. The table includes 90,000 to 140,000 clones, about 80% detected once. This sequence originates from a man aged 25 to 40 in good health and CMV-seronegative. Sequencing input: PBMCs.

CDR3 amino acids: CASSRDRGYEQYF. Written as DNA, the CDR3 is TGTGCCAGCAGCCGGGACAGGGGCTACGAGCAGTACTTC. V is TRBV6-4 and J is TRBJ2-7; 10 bases match TRBD1. CDR1 and CDR2 (germline): MRHNA, SNTAGT. J lost 3 bases, V lost 6 bases, and 2 bases had no gene match. This CDR3 comprises 13 residues.